The rows below give T cell receptor beta chains drawn from one sample of a study of beta chain features in type 1 diabetes. TCRdb's copy holds only in-frame clones and misses some; the assay was immunoSEQ multiplex PCR. The sample yields about 180,000 clones, approximately 13% seen once. Source material: central memory CD4+ T cells from blood. The receptors originated from a woman aged 18-29 years in good health. Each CDR3 is given with its conserved first and last residue. The order of the fields is CDR3 DNA, CDR3 protein, clone size, J gene, D gene, V gene. A D gene is named only where the DNA matches it firmly. For some rows the clone size is stated as once, few or many, or as a class when expanded; others skip it.

CDR3nt: TGCAGCGTCAGCGGGGTCTACTACGAGCAGTACTTC
CDR3aa: CSVSGVYYEQYF
abundance: .
j_gene: TRBJ2-7
d_gene: TRBD2
v_gene: TRBV29-1

CDR3nt: TGTGCCAGCAGTGAAGGGCCCACCGGGGAGCTGTTTTTT
CDR3aa: CASSEGPTGELFF
abundance: .
j_gene: TRBJ2-2
d_gene: .
v_gene: TRBV2

CDR3nt: TGTGCCAGCAGCGCGGGACAGGGGATATACGAGCAGTACTTC
CDR3aa: CASSAGQGIYEQYF
abundance: few
j_gene: TRBJ2-7
d_gene: TRBD1
v_gene: TRBV5-8

CDR3nt: TGTGCCAGCAGCATTAGGACAGGGAGGACTGAAGCTTTCTTT
CDR3aa: CASSIRTGRTEAFF
abundance: few
j_gene: TRBJ1-1
d_gene: TRBD1
v_gene: TRBV7-2

CDR3nt: TGTGCCAGCGGACCGGGACACGACTCTGGGGCCAACGTCCTGACTTTC
CDR3aa: CASGPGHDSGANVLTF
abundance: few
j_gene: TRBJ2-6
d_gene: .
v_gene: TRBV7-9

CDR3nt: TGCAGCGTTGATAAGCCGGAGGGAGGCACTGAAGCTTTCTTT
CDR3aa: CSVDKPEGGTEAFF
abundance: many
j_gene: TRBJ1-1
d_gene: .
v_gene: TRBV29-1

CDR3nt: TGTGCCAGCAGAACAGGGGATCAACGCAATCAGCCCCAGCATTTT
CDR3aa: CASRTGDQRNQPQHF
abundance: .
j_gene: TRBJ1-5
d_gene: TRBD1
v_gene: TRBV28

CDR3nt: TGTGCCAGCTCACCAATCCAGCGGGGGAACACCGGGGAGCTGTTTTTT
CDR3aa: CASSPIQRGNTGELFF
abundance: .
j_gene: TRBJ2-2
d_gene: TRBD2
v_gene: TRBV18

CDR3nt: TGCAGCGCTATTAGCGGGAGCGGGCCCTACGAGCAGTACTTC
CDR3aa: CSAISGSGPYEQYF
abundance: .
j_gene: TRBJ2-7
d_gene: TRBD2
v_gene: TRBV29-1

CDR3nt: TGTGCCAGCAGCGAAAGGGGGACACGTAACACCGGGGAGCTGTTTTTT
CDR3aa: CASSERGTRNTGELFF
abundance: many
j_gene: TRBJ2-2
d_gene: .
v_gene: TRBV9

CDR3nt: TGCAGCGCACTCTTACAGGGTTTCAGGGAGACCCAGTACTTC
CDR3aa: CSALLQGFRETQYF
abundance: few
j_gene: TRBJ2-5
d_gene: .
v_gene: TRBV29-1

CDR3nt: TGTGCCAGCAGTTCCCGGCAGGGTAACACTGAAGCTTTCTTT
CDR3aa: CASSSRQGNTEAFF
abundance: .
j_gene: TRBJ1-1
d_gene: .
v_gene: TRBV27

CDR3nt: TGCGCCAGCACCTTCGACAGGGCCCAAGAGACCCAGTACTTC
CDR3aa: CASTFDRAQETQYF
abundance: .
j_gene: TRBJ2-5
d_gene: TRBD1
v_gene: TRBV5-1

CDR3nt: TGTGCCAGTAGTCCTAGGACTAGCGGGAGCCGGAGAGATACGCAGTATTTT
CDR3aa: CASSPRTSGSRRDTQYF
abundance: few
j_gene: TRBJ2-3
d_gene: TRBD2
v_gene: TRBV19

CDR3nt: TGTGCCACCAGCAGAGACATTGGGGCGATTAGCAATCAGCCCCAGCATTTT
CDR3aa: CATSRDIGAISNQPQHF
abundance: .
j_gene: TRBJ1-5
d_gene: .
v_gene: TRBV15

CDR3nt: TGTGCCAGCTCATCCGGTGGGGGAGGGCTACAGCCCCAGCATTTT
CDR3aa: CASSSGGGGLQPQHF
abundance: few
j_gene: TRBJ1-5
d_gene: .
v_gene: TRBV18

CDR3nt: TGTGCCAGCAGCTTATTAGCGGGAGGGGGAAATGAGCAGTTCTTC
CDR3aa: CASSLLAGGGNEQFF
abundance: once
j_gene: TRBJ2-1
d_gene: TRBD2
v_gene: TRBV11-3

CDR3nt: TGTGCCAGCAGCTATTCCGAGACAGGGAACACTGAAGCTTTCTTT
CDR3aa: CASSYSETGNTEAFF
abundance: .
j_gene: TRBJ1-1
d_gene: .
v_gene: TRBV7-9

CDR3nt: TGTGCCAGCAGGGCTAGCCGCAAAAACATTCAGTACTTC
CDR3aa: CASRASRKNIQYF
abundance: .
j_gene: TRBJ2-4
d_gene: .
v_gene: TRBV11-1

CDR3nt: TGTGCCAGCAGCTTAACCTCCGGTTCGTACCAAGAGACCCAGTACTTC
CDR3aa: CASSLTSGSYQETQYF
abundance: .
j_gene: TRBJ2-5
d_gene: .
v_gene: TRBV7-3

CDR3nt: TGTGCCAGCAGCCTAGATGTCCCCCCAGGTTTCTTT
CDR3aa: CASSLDVPPGFF
abundance: few
j_gene: TRBJ1-1
d_gene: .
v_gene: TRBV11-2

CDR3nt: TGTGCCAGCAGCCAAGTCGATGGAGGGGGACAGGAGCAGTTCTTC
CDR3aa: CASSQVDGGGQEQFF
abundance: many
j_gene: TRBJ2-1
d_gene: .
v_gene: TRBV4-2

CDR3nt: TGTGCCAGTAGTATTAGCAGAAGCACAGATACGCAGTATTTT
CDR3aa: CASSISRSTDTQYF
abundance: few
j_gene: TRBJ2-3
d_gene: .
v_gene: TRBV19

CDR3nt: TGTGCCAGCAGGGGGACTAGCGGGAGTGTCCACGAGCAGTACTTC
CDR3aa: CASRGTSGSVHEQYF
abundance: few
j_gene: TRBJ2-7
d_gene: TRBD2
v_gene: TRBV7-2

CDR3nt: TGCAGCGTTGAAGGTGCGGCAGGGGCCCGTTCGGGAGGCTACACCTTC
CDR3aa: CSVEGAAGARSGGYTF
abundance: .
j_gene: TRBJ1-2
d_gene: .
v_gene: TRBV29-1

CDR3nt: TGTGCCAGCAGCTTAGCGTCGGAAAAACTGTTTTTT
CDR3aa: CASSLASEKLFF
abundance: .
j_gene: TRBJ1-4
d_gene: .
v_gene: TRBV7-9

CDR3nt: TGCGCCAGCAGCCCCACGGGACAGGGGAGCAGTGAGCAGTTCTTC
CDR3aa: CASSPTGQGSSEQFF
abundance: few
j_gene: TRBJ2-1
d_gene: TRBD1
v_gene: TRBV5-1

CDR3nt: TGTGCCAGCAAGGGCAGGGACACCGGGGAGCTGTTTTTT
CDR3aa: CASKGRDTGELFF
abundance: .
j_gene: TRBJ2-2
d_gene: .
v_gene: TRBV5-6

CDR3nt: TGTGCCAGTAGTCCGCGGAGGGGGCGAAACACTGAAGCTTTCTTT
CDR3aa: CASSPRRGRNTEAFF
abundance: few
j_gene: TRBJ1-1
d_gene: TRBD1
v_gene: TRBV19

CDR3nt: TGTGCCAGCAGTTATACCCGGTATGGCTACACCTTC
CDR3aa: CASSYTRYGYTF
abundance: few
j_gene: TRBJ1-2
d_gene: .
v_gene: TRBV11-2

CDR3nt: TGTGCCAGCAGCCTTGGACTAGAGAGGGCCGGGGAGCTGTTTTTT
CDR3aa: CASSLGLERAGELFF
abundance: few
j_gene: TRBJ2-2
d_gene: TRBD2
v_gene: TRBV9

CDR3nt: TGTGCCAGCAGCCAAGGGGAGGGTGAGGCTGAAAAACTGTTTTTT
CDR3aa: CASSQGEGEAEKLFF
abundance: few
j_gene: TRBJ1-4
d_gene: .
v_gene: TRBV4-2

CDR3nt: TGTGCCAGCAGAGTGACTCAAGAGACCCAGTACTTC
CDR3aa: CASRVTQETQYF
abundance: .
j_gene: TRBJ2-5
d_gene: .
v_gene: TRBV28

CDR3nt: TGTGCCTGTACAGGGTCCCTCACTGAAGCTTTCTTT
CDR3aa: CACTGSLTEAFF
abundance: few
j_gene: TRBJ1-1
d_gene: .
v_gene: TRBV30

CDR3nt: TGTGCCAGCATCCGGGGGGGGGAGAATGAGCAGTTCTTC
CDR3aa: CASIRGGENEQFF
abundance: .
j_gene: TRBJ2-1
d_gene: TRBD2
v_gene: TRBV7-9

CDR3nt: TGCACCAGCAGCCAGTTCCCCTTCGCAGCGACGAACACAGATACGCAGTATTTT
CDR3aa: CTSSQFPFAATNTDTQYF
abundance: few
j_gene: TRBJ2-3
d_gene: .
v_gene: TRBV1

CDR3nt: TGTGCAAGTCGCTCTCCCCGAGGGGGACCTCCCCCTTATGGCTACACCTTC
CDR3aa: CASRSPRGGPPPYGYTF
abundance: .
j_gene: TRBJ1-2
d_gene: .
v_gene: TRBV12-2

CDR3nt: TGTGCCAGTAGATGGGGGACTAGCGGGAAGAATGAGCAGTTCTTC
CDR3aa: CASRWGTSGKNEQFF
abundance: many
j_gene: TRBJ2-1
d_gene: TRBD2
v_gene: TRBV19